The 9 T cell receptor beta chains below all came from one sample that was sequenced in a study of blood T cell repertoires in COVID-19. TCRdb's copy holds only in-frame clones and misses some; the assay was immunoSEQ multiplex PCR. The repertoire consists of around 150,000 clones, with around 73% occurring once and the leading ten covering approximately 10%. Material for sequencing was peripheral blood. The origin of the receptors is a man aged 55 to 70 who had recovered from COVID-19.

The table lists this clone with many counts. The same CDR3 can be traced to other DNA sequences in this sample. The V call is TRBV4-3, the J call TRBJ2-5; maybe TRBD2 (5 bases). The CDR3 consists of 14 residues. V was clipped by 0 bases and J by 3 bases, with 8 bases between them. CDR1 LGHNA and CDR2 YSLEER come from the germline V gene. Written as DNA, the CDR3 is TGCGCCAGCAGCCAAGATACCGGGAAAGAGACCCAGTACTTC. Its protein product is CASSQDTGKETQYF.

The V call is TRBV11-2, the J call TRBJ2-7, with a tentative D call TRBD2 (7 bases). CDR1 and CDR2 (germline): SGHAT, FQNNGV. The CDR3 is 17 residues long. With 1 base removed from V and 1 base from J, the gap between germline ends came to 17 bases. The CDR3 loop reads CASSLAGGAGVSYEQYF. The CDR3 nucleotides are TGTGCCAGCAGCTTAGCTGGGGGCGCGGGAGTTTCCTACGAGCAGTACTTC.

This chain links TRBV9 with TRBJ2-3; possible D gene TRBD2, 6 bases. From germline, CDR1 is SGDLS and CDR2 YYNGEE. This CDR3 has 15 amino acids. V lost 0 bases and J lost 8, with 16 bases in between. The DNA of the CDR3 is TGTGCCAGCAGCGTAGGCACACTAGCTGGGGGTACGCAGTATTTT. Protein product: CASSVGTLAGGTQYF.

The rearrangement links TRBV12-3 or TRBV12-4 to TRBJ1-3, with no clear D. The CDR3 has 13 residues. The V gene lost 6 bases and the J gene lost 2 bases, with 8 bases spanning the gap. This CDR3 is CASSQTTGNTIYF. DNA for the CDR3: TGTGCCAGCAGCCAGACAACTGGAAACACCATATATTTT.

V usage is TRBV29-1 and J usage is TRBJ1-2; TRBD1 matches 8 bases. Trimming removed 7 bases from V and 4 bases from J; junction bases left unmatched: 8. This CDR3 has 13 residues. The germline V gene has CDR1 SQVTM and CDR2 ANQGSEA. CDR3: CSAGQGRGYGYTF. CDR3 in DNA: TGCAGCGCCGGACAGGGCCGGGGCTATGGCTACACCTTC.

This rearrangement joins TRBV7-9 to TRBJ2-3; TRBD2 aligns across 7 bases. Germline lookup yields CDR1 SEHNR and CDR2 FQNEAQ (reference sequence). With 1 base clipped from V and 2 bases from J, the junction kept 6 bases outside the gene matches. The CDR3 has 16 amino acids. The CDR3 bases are TGTGCCAGCAGCTTAGAGGCTAGCGGATACACAGATACGCAGTATTTT. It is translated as CASSLEASGYTDTQYF.

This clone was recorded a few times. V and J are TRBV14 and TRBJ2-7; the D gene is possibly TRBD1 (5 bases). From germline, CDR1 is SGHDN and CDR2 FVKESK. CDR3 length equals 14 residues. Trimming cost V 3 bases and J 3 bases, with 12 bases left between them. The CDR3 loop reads CASSQERTYYEQYF. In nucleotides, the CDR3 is TGTGCCAGCAGCCAGGAACGGACATACTACGAGCAGTACTTC.

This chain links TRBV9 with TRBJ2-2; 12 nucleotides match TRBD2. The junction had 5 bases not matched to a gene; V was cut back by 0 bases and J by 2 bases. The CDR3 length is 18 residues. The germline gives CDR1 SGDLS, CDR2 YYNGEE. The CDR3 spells CASSVGTSGGPNTGELFF. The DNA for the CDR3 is TGTGCCAGCAGCGTAGGAACTAGCGGGGGGCCCAACACCGGGGAGCTGTTTTTT.

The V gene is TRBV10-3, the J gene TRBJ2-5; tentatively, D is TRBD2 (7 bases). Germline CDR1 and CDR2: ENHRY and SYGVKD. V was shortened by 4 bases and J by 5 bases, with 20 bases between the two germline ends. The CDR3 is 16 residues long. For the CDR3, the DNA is TGTGCCATCAGTGCCGCAGGGGCGGGAGAGGGGGAGACCCAGTACTTC. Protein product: CAISAAGAGEGETQYF.